The 22 T cell receptor beta chains listed next were all sequenced from one sample in a study of blood T cells in healthy people across ages. Sample-barcoded 5' priming and a J-beta primer mix drove a second PCR of roughly 6 to 12 cycles. One entry per CDR3 protein, called by TCRdb with MiXCR from the 5' RACE reads. The sample holds about 1.4 million distinct CDR3 sequences, approximately 59% seen once. Sequences were obtained from blood. The receptors were gathered from a man younger than 30 in good health.

This chain links TRBV12-3 or TRBV12-4 with TRBJ1-6, with D perhaps matching TRBD1 (6 bases). CDR3 length equals 13 residues. Trimming took off 7 bases at V and 11 bases at J, with 15 bases between the two ends. CDR3 DNA sequence: TGTGCCAGCACCCGGGGGGCTCTCGCACCCCTCCACTTT. It yields the protein CASTRGALAPLHF.

The CDR3 loop reads CATSREAGFSNQPQHF. The CDR3 bases are TGTGCCACCAGCAGAGAGGCAGGGTTTAGCAATCAGCCCCAGCATTTT. J is TRBJ1-5 and V is TRBV15, with D tentatively TRBD1 (5 bases). V lost 0 bases and J lost 0, with 9 bases in between. CDR1 and CDR2 from the germline V gene are LNHNV and YYDKDF (reference sequence). CDR3 size: 16 residues.

The chain couples TRBV7-8 to TRBJ2-1; no reliable D call. Deletions cut 4 bases from V and 9 bases from J, with 16 bases between. The CDR3 is 14 residues long. Germline assignment: CDR1 SGHVS and CDR2 FQNEAQ. This CDR3 reads CASSSIQFGPEQFF. The CDR3 DNA reads TGTGCCAGCAGCTCAATCCAGTTTGGGCCTGAGCAGTTCTTC.

The chain joins TRBV4-1 to TRBJ2-1, with D perhaps TRBD1 (6 bases). This CDR3 is built from 14 residues. Germline CDR1 is MGHRA and CDR2 is YSYEKL. The V gene lost 6 bases and the J gene lost 7 bases, with 16 bases spanning the gap. This CDR3 reads CASSYQTGENEQFF. DNA of the CDR3: TGCGCCAGCAGTTACCAGACAGGAGAGAATGAGCAGTTCTTC.

The V call is TRBV7-9, the J call TRBJ2-3, with 10 positions matching TRBD2. The CDR3 contains 16 residues. Germline assignment: CDR1 SEHNR and CDR2 FQNEAQ (reference sequence). J was trimmed by 0 bases and V by 6 bases; bases with no gene match: 6. In DNA, the CDR3 is TGTGCCAGCAGGCAAGCGGGGGGGTCTAGCACAGATACGCAGTATTTT. This sequence encodes CASRQAGGSSTDTQYF.

The chain uses TRBV7-2 and TRBJ2-1; TRBD1 matches 9 bases. This CDR3 region has 16 residues. The ends lost 2 bases at V and 7 bases at J; junction bases unmatched: 9. Per the germline V gene, CDR1 is SGHTA and CDR2 is FQGNSA. The CDR3 here is CASSLYGTGGINEQFF. The CDR3 region has the DNA TGTGCCAGCAGCTTATATGGTACAGGGGGCATTAATGAGCAGTTCTTC.

This clonotype occurred once. The chain links TRBV6-6 to TRBJ2-3; 14 nucleotides align to TRBD2. J lost 4 bases, V lost 6 bases, and 6 bases had no gene match. Germline CDR1 and CDR2: MNHNY and SVGAGI (reference sequence). This CDR3 is 16 amino acids long. Here the CDR3 DNA reads TGTGCCAGCAGCCCCGGGACTAGCGGGAGTCCAGATACGCAGTATTTT. It codes for CASSPGTSGSPDTQYF.

The sample holds many counts of this clonotype. The V call is TRBV20-1, the J call TRBJ1-6; TRBD1 aligns across 7 bases. The CDR3 sequence is 14 residues long. V was clipped by 2 bases and J by 7 bases; unmatched bases: 5. CDR1 is DFQATT and CDR2 is SNEGSKA in the germline V gene (reference sequence). CDR3 in amino acids: CSARPGTVNSPLHF. DNA for the CDR3: TGCAGTGCTAGACCCGGGACAGTCAATTCACCCCTCCACTTT.

The chain combines TRBV3-1 with TRBJ1-5; no firm D call. This CDR3 is 13 amino acids long. Trimming shortened V by 0 bases and J by 5 bases, and 5 bases separated the two germline ends. Germline CDR1 and CDR2: LGHDT and YNNKEL (reference sequence). CDR3 sequence: CASSQDRHQPQHF. The DNA for the CDR3 is TGTGCCAGCAGCCAAGATCGACATCAGCCCCAGCATTTT.

This clonotype appeared a few times. The chain employs TRBV20-1 and TRBJ2-5, with 10 positions matching TRBD1. CDR1 is DFQATT, CDR2 SNEGSKA, per germline (reference sequence). The junction had 6 bases not matched to a gene; V was cut back by 3 bases and J by 2 bases. CDR3 size: 15 residues. The CDR3 DNA sequence: TGCAGTGCTAGTATTTCGGGACAGGGGCAAGAGACCCAGTACTTC. Amino acid sequence: CSASISGQGQETQYF.

V and J are TRBV6-1 and TRBJ1-4; tentatively, D is TRBD1 (5 bases). CDR1 and CDR2 from the germline V gene are MNHNS and SASEGT. The CDR3 length is 14 residues. Trimming took off 7 bases at V and 8 bases at J, with 17 bases between the two ends. CDR3 in DNA: TGTGCCAGCACCGAGCCGGGACGAGGGGAAAAACTGTTTTTT. Protein: CASTEPGRGEKLFF.

The chain employs TRBV20-1 and TRBJ2-7; D is undetermined. CDR1 is DFQATT and CDR2 is SNEGSKA in the germline V gene (reference sequence). V was clipped by 3 bases and J by 3 bases, with 9 bases between them. CDR3 length: 12 residues. This chain's CDR3 is CSASWALYEQYF. CDR3 DNA sequence: TGCAGTGCTAGCTGGGCACTCTACGAGCAGTACTTC.

This chain uses TRBV6-6 with TRBJ1-6; the match to TRBD1 covers 9 bases. Germline loops: CDR1 MNHNY, CDR2 SVGAGI (reference sequence). V lost 0 bases, J lost 8 bases, and 8 bases stayed unmatched. There are 17 residues in the CDR3. The CDR3 loop reads CASSYSLGRTGDSPLHF. The DNA for the CDR3 is TGTGCCAGCAGTTACTCTCTCGGCAGGACAGGGGATTCACCCCTCCACTTT.

The chain uses TRBV18 and TRBJ2-3, with TRBD1 matching over 8 bases. Germline loops: CDR1 KGHSH, CDR2 LQKENI. The CDR3 sequence is 15 residues long. The V and J ends lost 6 bases and 5 bases, in that order; junction bases with no gene match: 10. CDR3 amino acids: CASSPRGREKDTQYF. The CDR3 DNA reads as TGTGCCAGCTCCCCCAGGGGGCGGGAAAAAGATACGCAGTATTTT.

A single count supports this clonotype. The V call is TRBV27, the J call TRBJ1-6, with 8 bases matching TRBD1. V was pared by 6 bases and J by 9 bases, with 7 bases of the junction left unmatched. This CDR3 is built from 14 residues. Germline CDR1 is MNHEY and CDR2 is SMNVEV (reference sequence). As DNA, the CDR3 is TGTGCCAGCAGACCAGGGGGCAGAGGTTCACCCCTCCACTTT. The encoded protein is CASRPGGRGSPLHF.

The chain uses TRBV2 and TRBJ2-1, with D tentatively TRBD2 (5 bases). The length of the CDR3 is 11 residues. Germline V gene data show CDR1 as SNHLY and CDR2 as FYNNEI. V shed 6 bases and J shed 9 bases, with 9 bases lying between them. The CDR3 DNA follows: TGTGCCAGCAGCGGCCGGGGTGAGCAGTTCTTC. Translation gives CASSGRGEQFF.

The chain employs TRBV11-2 and TRBJ2-1; D is possibly TRBD2 (5 bases). V shed 6 bases and J shed 4 bases, with 13 bases lying between them. The germline V gene encodes CDR1 SGHAT and CDR2 FQNNGV. The length of the CDR3 is 14 residues. The CDR3: CASSPNPGYNEQFF. The CDR3, as DNA: TGTGCCAGCAGTCCGAATCCGGGGTACAATGAGCAGTTCTTC.

The genes are TRBV7-2 and TRBJ2-7; D is possibly TRBD1 (5 bases). CDR3 length equals 15 residues. The V and J ends lost 1 base and 2 bases respectively, with 12 bases between them. Looked up from germline, CDR1 is SGHTA and CDR2 is FQGNSA. This CDR3 is CASSLVPQGAYEQYF. CDR3 sequence (DNA): TGTGCCAGCAGCTTAGTCCCGCAGGGTGCCTACGAGCAGTACTTC.

This clonotype was picked up one time. A much more abundant neighbour one base away suggests this may be a read error. V and J are TRBV7-9 and TRBJ2-3; 11 nucleotides agree with TRBD2. CDR1 and CDR2 from the germline V gene are SEHNR and FQNEAQ (reference sequence). This CDR3 region has 16 residues. The CDR3 here is CASCLGTSGETDTQYF. CDR3 sequence (DNA): TGTGCCAGCTGCTTAGGGACTAGCGGAGAGACAGATACGCAGTATTTT. The full variable domain, its missing parts supplied by reference TRBV7-9 and TRBJ2-3, is DTGVSQNPRHKITKRGQNVTFRCDPISEHNRLYWYRQTLGQGPEFLTYFQNEAQLEKSRLLSDRFSAERPKGSFSTLEIQRTEQGDSAMYLCASCLGTSGETDTQYFGPGTRLTVL.

This clonotype was recorded a few times. The rearrangement joins TRBV29-1 to TRBJ1-1, with D uncertain. V lost 2 bases and J lost 4, with 14 bases in between. Per germline, CDR1 SQVTM and CDR2 ANQGSEA. The CDR3 covers 14 residues. CDR3 DNA sequence: TGCAGCGTTGAACGTCTCGGGGAAGGCACTGAAGCTTTCTTT. It is translated as CSVERLGEGTEAFF.

This chain links TRBV13 with TRBJ2-1; TRBD1 matches 9 bases. This CDR3 has 16 residues. CDR1 and CDR2 from the germline V gene are PRHDT and FYEKMQ (reference sequence). V shed 4 bases, J shed 2 bases, and the junction held 6 bases outside the gene matches. The CDR3 region has the DNA TGTGCCAGCAGCTCCTTAACAGGGGGCGCCTACAATGAGCAGTTCTTC. Its protein product is CASSSLTGGAYNEQFF.

The genes are TRBV7-8 and TRBJ1-5; D is possibly TRBD1 (5 bases). Trimming removed 1 base at V and 1 base at J, with 11 bases between. Germline V CDR1 and CDR2: SGHVS, FQNEAQ. This CDR3 spans 16 amino acids. This CDR3 is CASSLGTGLSNQPQHF. Written as DNA, the CDR3 is TGTGCCAGCAGCTTAGGTACGGGGCTGAGCAATCAGCCCCAGCATTTT.